This TCR beta chain was found in a study of cytomegalovirus exposure and HLA in healthy donors. Points from the study as a whole: Owing to their indistinguishability, certain V segments, notably TRBV6-2 and TRBV6-3, were excluded.

The germline V gene has CDR1 MNHEY and CDR2 SMNVEV (reference sequence). Germline trimming cut 8 bases from V and 6 bases from J; bases unmatched to any gene: 12. The length of the CDR3 is 14 residues. Both 60 Vbeta primers and 13 Jbeta primers went into the PCR. Data came from immunoSEQ multiplex PCR; TCRdb stores just in-frame clones and leaves some out. The sample has approximately 140,000 clones, around three quarters seen once. Comment on this clone: Antigen specificity is unknown.

Sequenced material: PBMCs. This sequence joins TRBV27 and TRBJ2-7; 8 positions match TRBD1. The TCR was taken from a man between 35 and 55 years old in good health and CMV-seronegative. The CDR3 nucleotides are TGTGCCAGCGGGATACCGACAGGGGAAAGCGAGCAGTACTTC. As protein: CASGIPTGESEQYF.